These T cell receptor beta chains were read from a single sample in a study of T cell changes during pregnancy in multiple sclerosis. Using immunoSEQ multiplex PCR, the repertoire was profiled, and TCRdb retains in-frame clones only, with some absent. Among tens of thousands of clones, approximately 92% were seen once, and the ten largest hold 2.8%. The sample here was peripheral blood, taken in the third trimester of pregnancy. These receptors all come from a female donor in good health, enrolled as a control in a pregnancy study. The CDR3 runs from the conserved cysteine through the conserved F or W. D genes are given only for firm matches. Clone sizes are given selectively: once, few, many, or a class where the clone is expanded.

d_call,clone_size,v_call,j_call,cdr3_nt,cdr3_aa
TRBD1,.,TRBV27,TRBJ1-2,TGTGCCAGCAGTTTATTCGGCAGGGGGCGTGGTGGCTACACCTTC,CASSLFGRGRGGYTF
.,.,TRBV6-5,TRBJ1-6,TGTGCCAGCAGTTACTCGGGGGCCTCTTATAATTCACCCCTCCACTTT,CASSYSGASYNSPLHF
TRBD2,.,TRBV6-4,TRBJ2-1,TGTGCCAGCAGTGTTACTAGCGGATCGTACAATGAGCAGTTCTTC,CASSVTSGSYNEQFF
TRBD1,.,TRBV5-4,TRBJ1-1,TGTGCCAGCAGCAGCGAAACAGGGGGTAGGACTGAAGCTTTCTTT,CASSSETGGRTEAFF
TRBD1,.,TRBV9,TRBJ2-7,TGTGCCAGCAGCGTGGACAGGGGGCGCGGGTTGGGCGAGCAGTACTTC,CASSVDRGRGLGEQYF
TRBD2,.,TRBV6-6,TRBJ2-2,TGTGCCAGCAGCAAAGGACTAGCGGGAGAAAACGGGGAGCTGTTTTTT,CASSKGLAGENGELFF
TRBD1,.,TRBV5-1,TRBJ2-7,TGCGCCAGCAGCACAGGGACAGGTGGATTCTACGAGCAGTACTTC,CASSTGTGGFYEQYF
TRBD2,.,TRBV11-2,TRBJ2-3,TGTGCCAGCAGCTTATATTCGGGGGGGGGCCAAGATACGCAGTATTTT,CASSLYSGGGQDTQYF
TRBD1,.,TRBV23-1,TRBJ1-6,TGCGCCAGCAGTCAATTCGACAGGGGACTCAATAATTCACCCCTCCACTTT,CASSQFDRGLNNSPLHF
.,.,TRBV7-9,TRBJ2-7,TGTGCCAGCAGCGCAGACGGGATCTCCTACGAGCAGTACTTC,CASSADGISYEQYF
.,.,TRBV5-4,TRBJ1-1,TGTGCCAGCAGCTTGTACCGGGAGGGAGGGACTGAAGCTTTCTTT,CASSLYREGGTEAFF
.,.,TRBV5-6,TRBJ2-7,TGTGCCAGCAGCTTGATTAGAGGGAGTATCAGTTACGAGCAGTACTTC,CASSLIRGSISYEQYF
TRBD2,.,TRBV30,TRBJ2-1,TGTGCCTGGAGCAGATGGCTAGCGGGAGCCTCGAGTGAGAATGAGCAGTTCTTC,CAWSRWLAGASSENEQFF
TRBD2,.,TRBV5-1,TRBJ2-3,TGCGCCAGCAGCTTATCTAGCGGAGGGGCGCAGTATTTT,CASSLSSGGAQYF
.,.,TRBV6-5,TRBJ1-5,TGTGCCAGCAGACAAGGGGAGGGCAATCAGCCCCAGCATTTT,CASRQGEGNQPQHF
TRBD1,.,TRBV9,TRBJ2-2,TGTGCCAGCAGCGCGGGACAGGGAGGCACCGGGGAGCTGTTTTTT,CASSAGQGGTGELFF
.,.,TRBV25-1,TRBJ2-3,TGTGCCAGCAGCTGGGCCCATCGGAACACAGATACGCAGTATTTT,CASSWAHRNTDTQYF
TRBD1,.,TRBV5-4,TRBJ1-2,TGTGCCAGCAGCCCGAAGGGACAGGGGGCTGTCACATATGGCTACACCTTC,CASSPKGQGAVTYGYTF
.,once,TRBV7-2,TRBJ2-1,TGTGCCAGCACCGAGTTGTTGGGGGGGGCTGATGAGCAGTTCTTC,CASTELLGGADEQFF
TRBD1,.,TRBV18,TRBJ2-1,TGTGCCAGCTCACTGGACAGGGCCGATGAGCAGTTCTTC,CASSLDRADEQFF
TRBD2,.,TRBV11-2,TRBJ2-5,TGTGCCAGCAGCCCGGGACTAGCTAAAGAGACCCAGTACTTC,CASSPGLAKETQYF
TRBD1,.,TRBV4-1,TRBJ1-2,TGCGCCAGCCAAAAGGACAGGGACTCATATGGCTACACCTTC,CASQKDRDSYGYTF
TRBD2,once,TRBV2,TRBJ2-5,TGTGCCACTCAGAGCCTTAGCGGGGGGGCCGATAGTCAGACCCAGTACTTC,CATQSLSGGADSQTQYF
TRBD1,.,TRBV5-1,TRBJ2-5,TGCGCCAGCGCAGGGGGAGATCCTCGGGAGACCCAGTACTTC,CASAGGDPRETQYF
.,once,TRBV5-1,TRBJ2-7,TGCGCCAGCAGCTTGGAAACAGGGAGACAGTACTTC,CASSLETGRQYF
.,.,TRBV11-2,TRBJ2-3,TGTGCCAGCAGCTTCGGGACAGATACGCAGTATTTT,CASSFGTDTQYF
.,.,TRBV28,TRBJ2-7,TGTGCCAGCAGTTTCCGCTACGAGCAGTACTTC,CASSFRYEQYF
.,.,TRBV29-1,TRBJ1-1,TGCAGCGTTGAGGACCGGGGGGTCGGCACTGAAGCTTTCTTT,CSVEDRGVGTEAFF
TRBD1,.,TRBV7-2,TRBJ1-6,TGTGCCAGCAGCCCGGGACAGATTAATTCACCCCTCCACTTT,CASSPGQINSPLHF
TRBD1,.,TRBV28,TRBJ2-1,TGTGCCAGCAGTTTATCTGGGACAGGCGGTGATGAGCAGTTCTTC,CASSLSGTGGDEQFF
TRBD1,once,TRBV27,TRBJ2-7,TGTGCCAGCAGTCCAAAACCGACAGGGGGAACGTACGAGCAGTACTTC,CASSPKPTGGTYEQYF
TRBD1,.,TRBV28,TRBJ1-2,TGTGCCAGCAGTCCAATCCAGGGGGCGTTGGCTAACTATGGCTACACCTTC,CASSPIQGALANYGYTF
TRBD2,.,TRBV7-9,TRBJ2-5,TGTGCCAGCAGCTTAGCGCAGACTAGCGGGATACAAGAGACCCAGTACTTC,CASSLAQTSGIQETQYF
.,.,TRBV5-6,TRBJ2-7,TGTGCCAGCAGCTTTGGTGGCGGCTCCTACGAGCAGTACTTC,CASSFGGGSYEQYF
TRBD1,.,TRBV5-1,TRBJ1-2,TGCGCCAGCAGCTTAACAGGGACAGGCTATGGCTACACCTTC,CASSLTGTGYGYTF
.,.,TRBV5-4,TRBJ2-7,TGTGCCAGCAGCTTGGGACGGGAAAACTACGAGCAGTACTTC,CASSLGRENYEQYF
.,.,TRBV18,TRBJ1-1,TGTGCCAGCTCCCTTGATGAGGGCAGGACTGAAGCTTTCTTT,CASSLDEGRTEAFF
TRBD2,.,TRBV5-1,TRBJ2-3,TGCGCCAGCAGCTTGGCTAGCGGGAGTGGCACAGATACGCAGTATTTT,CASSLASGSGTDTQYF
.,once,TRBV7-2,TRBJ1-5,TGTGCCAGCAGCTTAGACAGGGAGAACCAGCCCCAGCATTTT,CASSLDRENQPQHF
.,.,TRBV5-6,TRBJ2-1,TGTGCCAGCAGACAGCACAATGAGCAGTTCTTC,CASRQHNEQFF
.,.,TRBV19,TRBJ1-5,TGTGCCAGTAGTAGAACCGGGGGCAATCAGCCCCAGCATTTT,CASSRTGGNQPQHF
.,.,TRBV2,TRBJ2-7,TGTGCCAGCACAGAGCGGCTAGACGATCTCTACGAGCAGTACTTC,CASTERLDDLYEQYF
TRBD2,.,TRBV19,TRBJ2-2,TGTGCCAGTAGGACGACTAGCGGGGGGCCCGGGGAGCTGTTTTTT,CASRTTSGGPGELFF
.,.,TRBV30,TRBJ1-2,TGTGCCTGGACCCCACAGCGGCCCACTGGGGGCTACACCTTC,CAWTPQRPTGGYTF
TRBD2,.,TRBV6-1,TRBJ2-1,TGTGCCAGCAGTGGCCGCCCGGGGAGCGGGGGGAGTGACGTGAATGAGCAGTTCTTC,CASSGRPGSGGSDVNEQFF
.,.,TRBV27,TRBJ2-7,TGTGCCAGCAGCTATAATCGGGCGAGGGTCGAGCAGTACTTC,CASSYNRARVEQYF
.,.,TRBV5-1,TRBJ1-4,TGCGCCAGCAGCCCAGGACAGAGTGCAACTAATGAAAAACTGTTTTTT,CASSPGQSATNEKLFF
TRBD2,.,TRBV7-6,TRBJ2-3,TGTGCCAGCAGCTTAGTGGTGGGAGGGAACACAGATACGCAGTATTTT,CASSLVVGGNTDTQYF
TRBD2,.,TRBV7-3,TRBJ2-1,TGTGCCAGCAGCTTAAGGTTGGCGGGAGATTCCCCCTATGAGCAGTTCTTC,CASSLRLAGDSPYEQFF
TRBD1,.,TRBV19,TRBJ2-4,TGTGCCAGTAGTATCACCGGGACAGGGGCAGACATTCAGTACTTC,CASSITGTGADIQYF
TRBD2,.,TRBV29-1,TRBJ2-2,TGCAGCGTCGGTGGGGTAGCGGGAGGGCCGGGCACCGGGGAGCTGTTTTTT,CSVGGVAGGPGTGELFF
.,.,TRBV7-8,TRBJ1-4,TGTGCCAGCAGCTCGACGAGACAGACTAATGAAAAACTGTTTTTT,CASSSTRQTNEKLFF
.,.,TRBV28,TRBJ1-3,TGTGCCAGCAGTTCCCGGTTTCGCTCTGGAAACACCATATATTTT,CASSSRFRSGNTIYF
TRBD2,.,TRBV7-9,TRBJ2-7,TGTGCCAGCAGCTTATTTAGCGGGAGGACCTACGAGCAGTACTTC,CASSLFSGRTYEQYF
TRBD1,.,TRBV2,TRBJ1-1,TGTGCCAGCCGGACAGGGAAAAACACTGAAGCTTTCTTT,CASRTGKNTEAFF
.,.,TRBV5-8,TRBJ2-2,TGTGCCAGCAACGTGAAGCGGGTAACGAACACCGGGGAGCTGTTTTTT,CASNVKRVTNTGELFF
TRBD2,.,TRBV10-2,TRBJ2-2,TGCGCCAGCAGCCTAGCGGGGGGGCGAGCCGGGGAGCTGTTTTTT,CASSLAGGRAGELFF
.,.,TRBV6-1,TRBJ1-3,TGTGCCAGCAGTGGTGGCCCTAGGTACTTAGGGGACACCATATATTTT,CASSGGPRYLGDTIYF
.,.,TRBV28,TRBJ1-5,TGTGCCAGCACAACATCCCCAACAGGGCCCGATCAGCCCCAGCACTTT,CASTTSPTGPDQPQHF